This T cell receptor (beta chain) was identified in a study of CXCR3-negative and CXCR3-positive naive CD8 T cells. Study context: Per-library TRB read counts averaged about 1.5 +/- 0.3 million, adding up to about 140 million in total. General study findings and limits: Comparably high diversity marked both naive subsets, whereas memory CD8+ cells had much lower diversity. Memory, not naive, CXCR3-negative and CXCR3-positive cells differed in TRBV-TRBJ usage. The study found more hydrophobic TRB CDR3s in CXCR3-positive naive cells than in CXCR3-negative naive cells.

5' RACE with UMI labels generated the TRB cDNA libraries. TCRdb reworked the 5' RACE reads into one entry per CDR3 protein, no DNA. The table lists more than 100,000 distinct CDR3 sequences, with 0.41% in the top ten. Germline values: CDR1 MDHEN, CDR2 SYDVKM. This CDR3 is built from 14 residues. Note on this clonotype: The antigen remains undetermined.

Triplicate sorting captured some 290,000 cells each from every CD8+ T cell subset. The source material was naive CXCR3+ CD8+ T cells from blood. The subset: CD45RO-CCR7+CD27+CD95- naive CD8+ T cells expressing CXCR3 (TNR3+). V is TRBV28 and J is TRBJ2-4; the TRBD1 assignment by TCRdb is unverifiable without DNA. This TCR came from a human donor in good health. Some clones in this sample may be carry-over from other donors' samples. The CDR3 loop reads CASSLSPRGNIQHF.